These T cell receptor beta chains were read from a single sample in a study of blood T cell repertoires in COVID-19. Data came from immunoSEQ multiplex PCR; TCRdb stores just in-frame clones and leaves some out. The table shows around 320,000 clones, with about 91% occurring only once. Sequencing was carried out using peripheral blood. The receptors come from a woman younger than 45 who had recovered from COVID-19. CDR3s include the opening cysteine and the closing phenylalanine or tryptophan. Fields, in order: J gene, D gene, CDR3 length, clone size, V gene, CDR3 protein, CDR3 DNA. The D gene is left open where the match is weak. Clone size is given for some rows only: seen once, a few or many times, or a class if the clone is expanded.

>TRBJ1-5|.|13|.|TRBV18
CASSPQGNQPQHF
TGTGCCAGCTCACCCCAGGGAAATCAGCCCCAGCATTTT
>TRBJ1-6|TRBD1|14|.|TRBV2
CASSGQGIDSPLHF
TGTGCCAGCAGTGGACAGGGAATAGATTCACCCCTCCACTTT
>TRBJ2-7|.|16|once|TRBV23-1
CASSRPGHQSAYEQYF
TGCGCCAGCAGTCGCCCGGGACATCAATCTGCCTACGAGCAGTACTTC
>TRBJ1-4|.|14|.|TRBV27
CASSLSFGEAKLFF
TGTGCCAGCAGTTTATCGTTCGGGGAGGCGAAACTGTTTTTT
>TRBJ2-7|.|12|.|TRBV6-6
CASSYNGYEQYF
TGTGCCAGCAGTTACAACGGTTACGAGCAGTACTTC
>TRBJ1-3|.|15|few|TRBV6-5
CASSRTAGDGNTIYF
TGTGCCAGCAGTCGGACAGCGGGAGACGGAAACACCATATATTTT
>TRBJ2-2|.|20|once|TRBV27
CASSLKVTRGTSKNTGELFF
TGTGCCAGCAGTTTAAAGGTCACCCGGGGTACATCGAAGAACACCGGGGAGCTGTTTTTT
>TRBJ1-1|.|14|.|TRBV7-3
CASSIGQPNTEAFF
TGTGCCAGCAGCATCGGACAGCCGAACACTGAAGCTTTCTTT
>TRBJ2-1|TRBD2|15|.|TRBV2
CASSPGTSGYNEQFF
TGTGCCAGCAGTCCCGGGACTAGCGGTTACAATGAGCAGTTCTTC
>TRBJ2-1|TRBD2|14|.|TRBV7-2
CASSPLAGTNEQFF
TGTGCCAGCAGCCCTCTAGCGGGGACGAATGAGCAGTTCTTC
>TRBJ1-1|TRBD1|14|once|TRBV7-9
CASSTGGLNTEAFF
TGTGCCAGCAGCACAGGGGGCTTGAACACTGAAGCTTTCTTT
>TRBJ2-3|TRBD2|14|.|TRBV6-5
CASTSGTSDDTQYF
TGTGCCAGCACCTCCGGGACTAGCGATGATACGCAGTATTTT
>TRBJ1-6|TRBD1|12|.|TRBV19
CASGQGNSPLHF
TGTGCTTCGGGACAGGGAAATTCACCCCTCCACTTT
>TRBJ1-5|TRBD1|18|.|TRBV19
CASIKSTGGEFGNQPQHF
TGTGCCAGTATAAAGTCCACAGGGGGCGAGTTTGGCAATCAGCCCCAGCATTTT
>TRBJ2-7|TRBD1|16|.|TRBV10-2
CASSELRDRGAYEQYF
TGCGCCAGCAGTGAGCTTAGGGACAGGGGGGCCTACGAGCAGTACTTC
>TRBJ2-1|.|13|.|TRBV30
CAWSVGGDNEQFF
TGTGCCTGGAGTGTCGGCGGAGACAATGAGCAGTTCTTC
>TRBJ2-5|.|13|.|TRBV7-2
CASSLVDQETQYF
TGTGCCAGCAGCCTCGTAGATCAAGAGACCCAGTACTTC
>TRBJ2-3|TRBD1|12|once|TRBV15
CATSLDRSAQYF
TGTGCCACCAGTCTGGACAGGTCGGCGCAGTATTTT
>TRBJ2-1|.|16|.|TRBV5-1
CASSLAWQASYNEQFF
TGCGCCAGCAGCTTGGCCTGGCAGGCATCGTACAATGAGCAGTTCTTC
>TRBJ2-3|.|15|.|TRBV25-1
CASSEQGSLTDTQYF
TGTGCCAGCAGTGAGCAGGGGAGTCTAACAGATACGCAGTATTTT
>TRBJ2-6|TRBD1|17|.|TRBV7-3
CASSSHLQGVGANVLTF
TGTGCCAGCAGCTCCCACCTTCAGGGGGTTGGGGCCAACGTCCTGACTTTC
>TRBJ2-3|TRBD1|18|.|TRBV4-1
CASSPTPRQGAGPDTQYF
TGCGCCAGCAGTCCTACGCCCCGACAGGGGGCCGGACCAGATACGCAGTATTTT
>TRBJ2-7|TRBD1|13|.|TRBV13
CASSLYRGHEQYF
TGTGCCAGCAGCTTATACAGGGGCCACGAGCAGTACTTC
>TRBJ2-3|.|16|.|TRBV14
CASSPAGAPWADTQYF
TGTGCCAGCAGCCCGGCAGGGGCCCCGTGGGCAGATACGCAGTATTTT
>TRBJ1-6|.|14|few|TRBV7-8
CASSHREDNSPLHF
TGTGCCAGCAGCCATAGGGAGGATAATTCACCCCTCCACTTT
>TRBJ2-7|TRBD2|17|.|TRBV5-1
CASSLMVGSGGDYEQYF
TGCGCCAGCAGCTTGATGGTCGGTAGCGGGGGTGACTACGAGCAGTACTTC
>TRBJ1-5|.|14|once|TRBV6-5
CASSLQGNSQPQHF
TGTGCCAGCAGCCTCCAGGGGAATAGTCAGCCCCAGCATTTT
>TRBJ2-1|TRBD1|14|.|TRBV5-1
CASRPGTGNNEQFF
TGCGCCAGCAGACCCGGGACAGGGAACAATGAGCAGTTCTTC
>TRBJ2-7|TRBD1|14|.|TRBV18
CASSPGTVSYEQYF
TGTGCCAGCTCACCAGGGACAGTCTCCTACGAGCAGTACTTC
>TRBJ2-7|TRBD2|16|.|TRBV5-1
CASSLAARGVSYEQYF
TGCGCCAGCAGCTTGGCGGCGCGGGGGGTCTCCTACGAGCAGTACTTC
>TRBJ1-1|TRBD1|15|once|TRBV13
CASSPGTGRESGTFF
TGTGCCAGCAGCCCCGGGACAGGGCGTGAAAGTGGGACTTTCTTT
>TRBJ1-4|.|15|.|TRBV15
CATSSDPEGDEKLFF
TGTGCCACCAGCAGCGACCCTGAGGGTGATGAAAAACTGTTTTTT
>TRBJ2-1|TRBD1|15|.|TRBV5-5
CASSLGAGGYNEQFF
TGTGCCAGCAGCTTGGGGGCAGGGGGCTACAATGAGCAGTTCTTC
>TRBJ2-5|.|14|once|TRBV3-1/TRBV3-2
CASSQPDMEETQYF
TGTGCCAGCAGCCAACCAGACATGGAAGAGACCCAGTACTTC
>TRBJ2-7|.|14|.|TRBV9
CASSVGQNKAEQYF
TGTGCCAGCAGCGTAGGACAGAACAAGGCGGAGCAGTACTTC
>TRBJ2-7|TRBD1|16|.|TRBV4-1
CASSQVIGQGVYEQYF
TGCGCCAGCAGCCAAGTGATCGGACAGGGGGTCTACGAGCAGTACTTC